The entry that follows covers one T cell receptor beta chain sequence. The antigen remains undetermined. This record comes from a study of cytomegalovirus exposure and HLA in healthy donors. This PCR relied on a set of 60 Vbeta primers and 13 Jbeta primers. Using immunoSEQ multiplex PCR, the repertoire was profiled, and TCRdb retains in-frame clones only, with some absent. The data show 84,000 or so clones, roughly three quarters seen once. Germline CDR1 and CDR2: GTSNPN and SVGIG (reference sequence). V lost 2 bases, J lost 3 bases, and 16 bases lay in between. The CDR3 contains 15 residues. Participants comprised healthy donors of bone marrow. General study findings and limits: The later analysis indicated that the majority of CMV-associated TCR beta chains appeared HLA-restricted. The dataset shows that most TCR sequences were rare, while some public TCRs occurred in many donors.

The sequence came from a man in his thirties or forties in good health and CMV-seronegative. This chain uses TRBV30 with TRBJ1-2, with a tentative D call TRBD1 (6 bases). The sequenced material came from PBMCs. The CDR3 loop is CAWSMGGGVDYGYTF. CDR3 coding DNA: TGTGCCTGGAGTATGGGAGGGGGGGTAGACTATGGCTACACCTTC.